This T cell receptor (beta chain) was identified during a study of control samples from healthy donors and cancer patients. Repertoires were generated with immunoSEQ multiplex PCR, while TCRdb's copy carries only in-frame clones and drops some. Of some 120,000 clones listed, 88% are singletons. The CDR3 is 14 residues long. The V end lost 7 bases, the J end lost 1 base, and 13 bases lay between the germline ends. Germline assignment: CDR1 MNHNY and CDR2 SVGAGI (reference sequence). This chain connects TRBV6-6 to TRBJ1-1; maybe TRBD1 (5 bases). This TCR derives from a woman aged 70-85 years in good health. Sequenced input: blood. CDR3 sequence: CASTYYGQNTEAFF. In DNA form, the CDR3 reads TGTGCCAGCACTTATTACGGACAGAACACTGAAGCTTTCTTT.